Listed below are T cell receptor beta chains from one sample, sequenced in a study of shared clonotypes between healthy human individuals. Here immunoSEQ multiplex PCR was the method, and the copy in TCRdb shows in-frame clones only, minus some. The data show 2 million to 3 million clones, with roughly 93% seen just once and about 0.38% held by the top ten. Sequences were obtained from naive CD4+ T cells from PBMCs. All receptors derive from a man aged 18-30 years in good health. Some clones in this sample may be carry-over from other donors' samples. The CDR3 runs from the conserved cysteine through the conserved F or W. The D gene is left open where the match is weak. Clone sizes are given selectively: once, few, many, or a class where the clone is expanded.

d_gene: .; v_gene: TRBV18; abundance: few; j_gene: TRBJ1-3; CDR3nt: TGTGCCAGCTCACCACCGGGCTCAACCCGAGGAAACACCATATATTTT; CDR3aa: CASSPPGSTRGNTIYF
d_gene: .; v_gene: TRBV29-1; abundance: once; j_gene: TRBJ1-2; CDR3nt: TGCAGCGTGCCACACCCGTCTCAGGGCAACTATGGCTACACCTTC; CDR3aa: CSVPHPSQGNYGYTF
d_gene: .; v_gene: TRBV5-1; abundance: .; j_gene: TRBJ1-5; CDR3nt: TGCGCCAGCAGCGAGGGAAGCAATCAGCCCCAGCATTTT; CDR3aa: CASSEGSNQPQHF
d_gene: .; v_gene: TRBV27; abundance: once; j_gene: TRBJ2-3; CDR3nt: TGTGCCAGCAGTTTATGGCTAGGGGGCACAGATACGCAGTATTTT; CDR3aa: CASSLWLGGTDTQYF
d_gene: .; v_gene: TRBV28; abundance: .; j_gene: TRBJ1-2; CDR3nt: TGTGCCAGCAGTTTGGGGGGTAATCGGTTTAACTATGGCTACACCTTC; CDR3aa: CASSLGGNRFNYGYTF
d_gene: .; v_gene: TRBV29-1; abundance: once; j_gene: TRBJ1-2; CDR3nt: TGCAGCGTTGACGAAAACAGCTGTGGCTACACCTTC; CDR3aa: CSVDENSCGYTF
d_gene: TRBD2; v_gene: TRBV30; abundance: .; j_gene: TRBJ2-3; CDR3nt: TGTGCCTGCCAAAAAGCGGGATCAGATACGCAGTATTTT; CDR3aa: CACQKAGSDTQYF
d_gene: .; v_gene: TRBV19; abundance: .; j_gene: TRBJ2-5; CDR3nt: TGTGCCAGTAGTATTCCTCAAGAGACCCAGTACTTC; CDR3aa: CASSIPQETQYF
d_gene: TRBD2; v_gene: TRBV13; abundance: .; j_gene: TRBJ2-5; CDR3nt: TGTGCCAGCAGCTTAAACGGGAGGGGAGAGACCCAGTACTTC; CDR3aa: CASSLNGRGETQYF
d_gene: .; v_gene: TRBV4-2; abundance: .; j_gene: TRBJ2-1; CDR3nt: TGTGCCAGCAGCCAACTTTGGGTGGGAAGCTACAATGAGCAGTTCTTC; CDR3aa: CASSQLWVGSYNEQFF
d_gene: .; v_gene: TRBV7-9; abundance: .; j_gene: TRBJ2-1; CDR3nt: TGTGCCAGCACCCTCTCGCTGTTGAGGACTAAAAGTACCTACAATGAGCAGTTCTTC; CDR3aa: CASTLSLLRTKSTYNEQFF
d_gene: .; v_gene: TRBV28; abundance: .; j_gene: TRBJ1-2; CDR3nt: TGTGCCAGCAGTTTAGTATTCCAAACCTATGGCTACACCTTC; CDR3aa: CASSLVFQTYGYTF
d_gene: TRBD2; v_gene: TRBV5-4; abundance: .; j_gene: TRBJ2-1; CDR3nt: TGTGCCAGCAGCTTGCGAGCGGGACCCGATGGTGAGCAGTTCTTC; CDR3aa: CASSLRAGPDGEQFF
d_gene: TRBD2; v_gene: TRBV25-1; abundance: .; j_gene: TRBJ2-3; CDR3nt: TGTGCCAGCAGTGACGGCGGGAGGGCAATAGATACGCAGTATTTT; CDR3aa: CASSDGGRAIDTQYF
d_gene: .; v_gene: TRBV5-4; abundance: .; j_gene: TRBJ2-3; CDR3nt: TGTGCCAGCAGCTTGAGATTGGGGACAGATACGCAGTATTTT; CDR3aa: CASSLRLGTDTQYF
d_gene: .; v_gene: TRBV7-2; abundance: .; j_gene: TRBJ2-5; CDR3nt: TGTGCCAGCAGCTTAGCACTTAGCCGGGGGACGGAGACCCAGTACTTC; CDR3aa: CASSLALSRGTETQYF
d_gene: TRBD1; v_gene: TRBV2; abundance: .; j_gene: TRBJ1-5; CDR3nt: TGTGCCAGCAGTCCCGACAGGGCCCCCATTCAGCCCCAGCATTTT; CDR3aa: CASSPDRAPIQPQHF
d_gene: .; v_gene: TRBV11-3; abundance: .; j_gene: TRBJ1-1; CDR3nt: TGTGCCAGCAGCCCGGGGGGAGGGGGAAACACTGAAGCTTTCTTT; CDR3aa: CASSPGGGGNTEAFF
d_gene: .; v_gene: TRBV28; abundance: .; j_gene: TRBJ2-5; CDR3nt: TGTGCCAGCAGCCCCGGACGGGGTCAAGAGACCCAGTACTTC; CDR3aa: CASSPGRGQETQYF
d_gene: .; v_gene: TRBV6-5; abundance: .; j_gene: TRBJ1-1; CDR3nt: TGTGCCAGCAGTTACTGGACAATTATGAACACTGAAGCTTTCTTT; CDR3aa: CASSYWTIMNTEAFF
d_gene: TRBD1; v_gene: TRBV15; abundance: .; j_gene: TRBJ2-3; CDR3nt: TGTGCCACCAGCAAGGGGACAGGGGGCGAAGGTACGCAGTATTTT; CDR3aa: CATSKGTGGEGTQYF
d_gene: .; v_gene: TRBV29-1; abundance: .; j_gene: TRBJ2-3; CDR3nt: TGCAGCGTTTACAGGATCGGCACAGATACGCAGTATTTT; CDR3aa: CSVYRIGTDTQYF